This TCR beta chain was observed in a study of identifying expanded T cells in peripheral blood. This clone was counted only a few times. One end of the junction does not line up with germline, which may come from a read error. Sequenced by immunoSEQ multiplex PCR; TCRdb stores in-frame clones only, minus some. The table lists under 90,000 clones, about 89% of them singletons. The receptor was derived from a person between 18 and 75 years old in good health. The sequencing sample was made of blood.

The CDR3 loop is CASSQTGGPPGF. Written as DNA, the CDR3 is TGTGCCAGCAGCCAGACGGGGGGACCGCCGGGCTTC. V and J are TRBV7-9 and TRBJ2-7, with 7 bases aligning to TRBD2. CDR3 size: 12 residues. Germline CDR1 SEHNR, CDR2 FQNEAQ (reference sequence).